Given below is one T cell receptor beta chain in context. Time point defined: peripheral blood 6 weeks after treatment start. The data belong to a study of PD-L1 blockade in urothelial cancer. In the study overall: Analyses were performed on blood at 3 weeks after treatment start (the second dose) and at 6 weeks. Peripheral blood specimens exhibited a median yield of 141,255 T cells.

V was pared by 4 bases and J by 6 bases, with 8 bases of the junction left unmatched. The CDR3 totals 14 residues. Germline values: CDR1 SEHNR, CDR2 FQNEAQ (reference sequence). PCRs were each spiked with synthetic TCR analog templates. Measured with immunoSEQ multiplex PCR; TCRdb has only the in-frame clones, and not every one. The sample lists approximately 83,000 clones, less than 90% occurring once. This clonotype originated in a man in his 70s with urothelial cancer. Source: PBMCs, taken around atezolizumab (anti-PD-L1) treatment. The chain couples TRBV7-9 to TRBJ1-1; TRBD1 matches at 7 bases. This chain's CDR3 is CASSSDRVIAEAFF. The CDR3 nucleotides are TGTGCCAGCAGCTCCGACAGGGTAATAGCTGAAGCTTTCTTT.